The rows below give T cell receptor beta chains drawn from one sample of a study of Graves' ophthalmopathy and Graves' hyperthyroidism. TCRdb reanalysed the multiplex PCR reads using MiXCR and keeps one entry per CDR3 protein. The sample records about 180,000 distinct CDR3 sequences, more than 30% being singletons. Sequenced material: peripheral blood. The receptors originated from a woman in her forties with Graves' ophthalmopathy. The CDR3 runs from the conserved cysteine through the conserved F or W. Each record gives: J gene, clone size, D gene, V gene, CDR3 DNA, CDR3 protein. A D gene is named only where the DNA matches it firmly. For some rows the clone size is stated as once, few or many, or as a class when expanded; others skip it.

TRBJ2-5	many	.	TRBV15	TGTGCCACCAGCAGAGATAATCGGCAAGAGACCCAGTACTTC	CATSRDNRQETQYF
TRBJ1-4	many	.	TRBV27	TGTGCCAGCAGTTTATATGGAACTAATGAAAAACTGTTTTTT	CASSLYGTNEKLFF
TRBJ1-1	many	.	TRBV2	TGTGCCAGCAGTCAACGACAAGGACGGATGAACACTGAAGCTTTCTTT	CASSQRQGRMNTEAFF
TRBJ1-1	many	.	TRBV3-1	TGTGCCAGCAGCCAAGATAACTTGAACACTGAAGCTTTCTTT	CASSQDNLNTEAFF
TRBJ2-7	.	.	TRBV12-3/TRBV12-4	TGTGCCAGCAGTTTGACCGGGCCGGCCTACGAGCAGTACTTC	CASSLTGPAYEQYF
TRBJ2-5	many	.	TRBV18	TGTGCCAGCTCACCAGTGGAGATGGCAGAGACCCAGTACTTC	CASSPVEMAETQYF
TRBJ2-7	.	TRBD1	TRBV7-2	TGTGCCAGCAGCTTAGCGGGACAGGGGGACTACGAGCAGTACTTC	CASSLAGQGDYEQYF
TRBJ1-1	many	.	TRBV9	TGTGCCAGCAGCGTAGGAGGGTACGACACTGAAGCTTTCTTT	CASSVGGYDTEAFF
TRBJ2-5	many	TRBD2	TRBV19	TGTGCCAGTAGTATTCTTCCTAGCGGGGGCGAAGAGACCCAGTACTTC	CASSILPSGGEETQYF
TRBJ1-5	many	TRBD1	TRBV28	TGTGCCAGCAGTTTACCTATGACAGGGAACCAGCCCCAGCATTTT	CASSLPMTGNQPQHF
TRBJ2-7	many	.	TRBV6-2/TRBV6-3	TGTGCCAGCAGCCGGACCGTCTACGAGCAGTACTTC	CASSRTVYEQYF
TRBJ1-5	many	.	TRBV28	TGTGCCAGCAGGGGGGCACTTAGCAATCAGCCCCAGCATTTT	CASRGALSNQPQHF
TRBJ2-7	.	.	TRBV12-3/TRBV12-4	TGTGCCAGCACCCCGGCCTTAAACTACGAGCAGTACTTC	CASTPALNYEQYF
TRBJ1-2	.	.	TRBV5-1	TGCGCCAGCAGCCTTATACAGCCTAACTATGGCTACACCTTC	CASSLIQPNYGYTF
TRBJ1-3	many	.	TRBV9	TGTGCCAGCAGCGTAGACGGAGGTCTATACGGAAACACCATATATTTT	CASSVDGGLYGNTIYF
TRBJ2-7	.	.	TRBV12-3/TRBV12-4	TGTGCCAGCAGTTTGGAGGGGGCCCATCTCTACGAGCAGTACTTC	CASSLEGAHLYEQYF
TRBJ2-2	many	.	TRBV7-8	TGTGCCAGCAGCCTCCGACTCGACAGCACCGGGGAGCTGTTTTTT	CASSLRLDSTGELFF
TRBJ1-2	many	.	TRBV9	TGTGCCAGCAGCGCCAGCAGACGGTACTATGGCTACACCTTC	CASSASRRYYGYTF